A single sample gave rise to the 32 T cell receptor beta chains below, sequenced in a study of regulatory T cells in long-lasting Graves disease. Libraries of TCR beta came from iRepertoire HTBI primers plus Arm-PCR of CDR3 regions. TCRdb passed the multiplex PCR reads through MiXCR, listing each CDR3 protein once. The sample carries roughly 500,000 distinct CDR3 sequences, roughly 20% recorded once. Time point denoted: persistent/refractory GD, antithyroid drugs over 5 years with positive TRAb. PBMC-extracted RNA yielded the TCR library. Source: peripheral blood mononuclear cells (PBMCs), taken when the disease was refractory, from a patient treated with antithyroid drugs. Receptors originate from a female donor with Graves disease.

This clonotype was observed at least ten times. Germline is not matched at one junction end, which may reflect a read error. This chain uses TRBV5-1 with TRBJ2-7, with 10 bases lining up with TRBD2. CDR1 is SGHRS and CDR2 is YFSETQ in the germline V gene. CDR3 length: 18 amino acids. CDR3 sequence reads: CASSTGLAAPKNSHEQYF. CDR3 DNA sequence: TGCGCCAGCAGCACCGGACTAGCGGCACCTAAGAACTCCCACGAGCAGTACTTC.

Remarks on this clonotype: A far bigger clonotype differs at one base, so this is likely a read error. The rearrangement links TRBV11-1 to TRBJ2-5, with 8 bases aligning to TRBD1. Germline lookup yields CDR1 SGHAT and CDR2 FQDESV (reference sequence). This CDR3 has 16 residues. J lost 0 bases, V lost 4 bases, and 7 bases had no gene match. The CDR3 sequence is CASSSGWGQDQETQYF. CDR3 in DNA: TGTGCCAGCAGCTCCGGATGGGGACAGGACCAAGAGACCCAGTACTTC.

This clonotype was detected many times. The chain has TRBV28 and TRBJ2-7; D possibly corresponds to TRBD1 (5 bases). Trimming took off 2 bases at V and 4 bases at J, with 12 bases between the two ends. The CDR3 length is 14 residues. CDR1 and CDR2 from the germline V gene are MDHEN and SYDVKM. CDR3 residues: CASSLIRGRYEQYF. The DNA for the CDR3 is TGTGCCAGCAGTTTAATAAGGGGTCGGTACGAGCAGTACTTC.

This clonotype occurred once. The rearrangement joins TRBV28 to TRBJ1-1; D might be TRBD1 (6 bases). V lost 7 bases and J 4 bases, leaving 22 bases between the germline ends. This CDR3 contains 16 residues. The V gene's germline CDR1 is MDHEN and CDR2 SYDVKM. CDR3 in amino acids: CASTPLGGALSTEAFF. The CDR3 region has the DNA TGTGCCAGCACTCCCCTCGGGGGGGCTCTAAGCACTGAAGCTTTCTTT.

This clonotype was observed once. The V and J genes are TRBV4-1 and TRBJ2-1; D may be TRBD2 (6 bases). This CDR3 region has 16 residues. Germline V gene lookup returns CDR1 MGHRA and CDR2 YSYEKL. Trimming left V 0 bases short and J 4 bases short, with 13 bases between. CDR3 region: CASSQDLGEVYNEQFF. In DNA, the CDR3 is TGCGCCAGCAGCCAAGATTTGGGGGAGGTTTACAATGAGCAGTTCTTC.

Concerning this clonotype itself: At one of its ends the junction is not consistent with the germline gene, which may arise from a read error. This sequence joins TRBV6-1 and TRBJ1-4; 11 nucleotides line up with TRBD1. The V gene's germline CDR1 is MNHNS and CDR2 SASEGT. The CDR3 consists of 18 residues. The CDR3: CASSRFSPSGTGGEKLVF. Here the CDR3 DNA reads TGTGCCAGCAGTAGATTCTCCCCCTCCGGGACAGGGGGTGAAAAACTGGTTTTT.

The chain uses TRBV28 and TRBJ2-1; 8 nucleotides line up with TRBD1. The CDR3 runs 15 residues. Germline CDR1 is MDHEN and CDR2 is SYDVKM. V gave up 7 bases and J gave up 5 bases; unmatched junction bases: 10. The CDR3 region is CASTSRDRYDNEQFF. The CDR3 nucleotides read TGTGCCAGCACTTCGCGGGACAGGTACGACAATGAGCAGTTCTTC.

V usage is TRBV9 and J usage is TRBJ2-1; D possibly matches TRBD1 or TRBD2 (5 bases each). Germline V gives CDR1 SGDLS, CDR2 YYNGEE. V gave up 1 base and J gave up 6 bases, with 14 bases separating them. The CDR3 loop spans 15 amino acids. The CDR3 sequence: CASSVRGNGANEQFF. In nucleotides, the CDR3 is TGTGCCAGCAGCGTAAGAGGGAACGGGGCCAATGAGCAGTTCTTC.

The chain links TRBV9 to TRBJ2-2; 7 nucleotides match TRBD1. Per germline, CDR1 SGDLS and CDR2 YYNGEE. V shed 3 bases, J shed 7 bases, and the junction held 9 bases outside the gene matches. The CDR3 spans 15 residues. The CDR3 bases are TGTGCCAGCAGCGACGGATGGCAGGGGGTCGGGGAGCTGTTTTTT. Its translation: CASSDGWQGVGELFF. Full variable domain (remainder filled in from reference TRBV9 and TRBJ2-2): DSGVTQTPKHLITATGQRVTLRCSPRSGDLSVYWYQQSLDQGLQFLIQYYNGEERAKGNILERFSAQQFPDLHSELNLSSLELGDSALYFCASSDGWQGVGELFFGEGSRLTVL.

The sample holds many counts of this clonotype. The rearrangement links TRBV5-8 to TRBJ2-7, with a weak D call TRBD1 (6 bases). Germline V gene data show CDR1 as SGHTS and CDR2 as YDEGEE. The length of the CDR3 is 16 residues. The V and J ends lost 5 bases and 3 bases respectively, with 21 bases between them. CDR3 loop: CASRRHGNGTHYEQYF. DNA for the CDR3: TGTGCCAGCAGACGACATGGGAACGGGACACACTACGAGCAGTACTTC.

This clonotype was seen only a few times. The genes are TRBV29-1 and TRBJ2-3; 12 bases align to TRBD2. CDR1 is SQVTM and CDR2 is ANQGSEA in the germline V gene. The CDR3 is made up of 20 amino acids. Germline trimming cut 3 bases from V and 1 base from J; bases unmatched to any gene: 17. The DNA of the CDR3 is TGCAGCGTTGATTGGCCTCCGGGGCTAGCGGGAGGGGCGGGCACAGATACGCAGTATTTT. It codes for CSVDWPPGLAGGAGTDTQYF.

Many counts were recorded for this clonotype. The chain is built from TRBV7-8 and TRBJ1-1; D is uncertain. Trimming took off 5 bases at V and 4 bases at J, with 11 bases between the two ends. From germline, CDR1 is SGHVS and CDR2 FQNEAQ. The length of the CDR3 is 13 residues. DNA of the CDR3: TGTGCCAGCAGCCATGTACTGGGCACTGAAGCTTTCTTT. It specifies CASSHVLGTEAFF.

This clonotype appeared many times. The CDR3 region has the DNA TGTGCCAGCAGTTTAAGCTGGCGGGCGGAGACCCAGTACTTC. Amino acid sequence: CASSLSWRAETQYF. The chain uses TRBV28 and TRBJ2-5; tentatively, D is TRBD2 (5 bases). The CDR3 runs 14 residues. The V end was cut by 2 bases, the J end by 5 bases, with 12 bases between. The germline V gene has CDR1 MDHEN and CDR2 SYDVKM.

This clonotype was picked up many times. The chain uses TRBV7-3 and TRBJ2-7; no definite D call. This CDR3 contains 15 residues. The germline V gene encodes CDR1 SGHTA and CDR2 FQGTGA. Deletions cut 2 bases from V and 5 bases from J, with 16 bases between. CDR3 region: CASSLRRAPWDEQYF. In nucleotides, the CDR3 is TGTGCCAGCAGCTTACGACGGGCCCCTTGGGACGAGCAGTACTTC.

The table lists this clonotype with a few counts. One junction end disagrees with the germline gene, perhaps due to a read error. This chain uses TRBV5-1 with TRBJ1-2, with 11 bases fitting TRBD1. The V gene's germline CDR1 is SGHRS and CDR2 YFSETQ. This CDR3 spans 14 amino acids. The CDR3 nucleotides are TGTGCCAGCAGCTTAGGACAGGGGGCGCATGGCTACACCTTC. Protein sequence: CASSLGQGAHGYTF. Full variable domain (remainder filled in from reference TRBV5-1 and TRBJ1-2): KAGVTQTPRYLIKTRGQQVTLSCSPISGHRSVSWYQQTPGQGLQFLFEYFSETQRNKGNFPGRFSGRQFSNSRSEMNVSTLELGDSALYLCASSLGQGAHGYTFGSGTRLTVV.

The V gene is TRBV9, the J gene TRBJ1-2, with D possibly matching TRBD1 (6 bases). Germline assignment: CDR1 SGDLS and CDR2 YYNGEE. With 3 bases removed from V and 2 bases from J, the gap between germline ends came to 20 bases. The CDR3 totals 17 residues. As DNA, the CDR3 is TGTGCCAGCAGCGAGACAGGAGGGGGGATCAGCAACTATGGCTACACCTTC. Translation: CASSETGGGISNYGYTF. The whole variable domain, filled in from reference TRBV9 and TRBJ1-2, reads DSGVTQTPKHLITATGQRVTLRCSPRSGDLSVYWYQQSLDQGLQFLIQYYNGEERAKGNILERFSAQQFPDLHSELNLSSLELGDSALYFCASSETGGGISNYGYTFGSGTRLTVV.

This clonotype has a count of ten or more. The V call is TRBV2, the J call TRBJ1-6, with 12 nucleotides matching TRBD1. Trimming at V came to 6 bases and at J to 10 bases, leaving 7 bases not matched to a gene. CDR3 length: 15 residues. Germline loops: CDR1 SNHLY, CDR2 FYNNEI. In DNA, the CDR3 is TGTGCCAGCAGCACGGGACAGGGGGCGAACTCACCCCTCCACTTT. Protein: CASSTGQGANSPLHF.

This clonotype was observed many times. V usage is TRBV7-2 and J usage is TRBJ1-1; tentatively, D is TRBD1 (5 bases). The CDR3 is 15 residues long. The V end was cut by 2 bases, the J end by 2 bases, with 12 bases between. Germline V gene sequence: CDR1 SGHTA, CDR2 FQGNSA. The CDR3 DNA sequence: TGTGCCAGCAGCTTATTCGCAGGGAGAAACACTGAAGCTTTCTTT. Translating it yields CASSLFAGRNTEAFF.

Ten or more counts support this clonotype. The chain links TRBV2 to TRBJ2-7; D tentatively fits TRBD1 or TRBD2 (5 bases each). In germline, CDR1 is SNHLY, CDR2 FYNNEI. Trimming pared 3 bases from V and 3 bases from J, leaving 9 bases between. There are 13 residues in the CDR3. The CDR3 DNA sequence: TGTGCCAGCAGTGAGAGGGGACGCTACGAGCAGTACTTC. It translates to CASSERGRYEQYF.

A few counts support this clonotype. V usage is TRBV7-3 and J usage is TRBJ1-6; D unresolved. Deletions cut 8 bases from V and 0 bases from J, with 11 bases between. The length of the CDR3 is 15 residues. CDR1 and CDR2 from the germline V gene are SGHTA and FQGTGA. The CDR3 loop is CASRLFGSYNSPLHF. The CDR3 DNA reads as TGTGCCAGCCGGCTTTTCGGCTCCTATAATTCACCCCTCCACTTT.

Regarding this clonotype: Germline is not matched at one junction end, which may reflect a read error. The chain combines TRBV28 with TRBJ1-5; 7 bases match TRBD1. CDR3 length equals 16 residues. Germline V gives CDR1 MDHEN, CDR2 SYDVKM. The DNA for the CDR3 is TGTGCCAGCAGTCTCCGACAGGGTGGAAGCAGTCAGCCCCAGCATTTT. Amino acid sequence: CASSLRQGGSSQPQHF.

This clonotype was seen many times. This chain connects TRBV28 to TRBJ1-5, with 9 bases matching TRBD1. From germline, CDR1 is MDHEN and CDR2 SYDVKM. V shed 5 bases and J 3 bases; nucleotides not matched to a gene: 5. This CDR3 has 15 amino acids. The CDR3: CASSTGTGINQPQHF. CDR3 sequence (DNA): TGTGCCAGCAGTACAGGGACAGGGATCAATCAGCCCCAGCATTTT.

V and J are TRBV6-1 and TRBJ2-7; D is unclear. Looked up from germline, CDR1 is MNHNS and CDR2 is SASEGT. CDR3 length: 14 residues. V dropped 8 bases and J dropped 2 bases, with 16 bases sitting between them. The CDR3 region has the DNA TGTGCCAGCGTCCCCGATCGTCCTCCCTACGAGCAGTACTTC. Protein product: CASVPDRPPYEQYF.

This clonotype appeared once. Because it lacks the conserved phenylalanine or tryptophan at the end, this CDR3 is likely a read error. The chain combines TRBV18 with TRBJ1-5; 12 bases line up with TRBD1. This CDR3 contains 17 residues. The germline V gene has CDR1 KGHSH and CDR2 LQKENI. Losses at the gene ends were 4 bases for V and 6 bases for J; bases not matched to a gene: 10. CDR3 in amino acids: CASSLNPGQGAGQPQHL. The CDR3 DNA is TGTGCCAGCTCACTGAACCCGGGACAGGGGGCCGGTCAGCCCCAGCATTTG.

This clonotype appeared many times. The gene calls are TRBV27 and TRBJ1-1; weak D call: TRBD1 (6 bases). Trimming stripped 3 bases from V and 6 bases from J, with 14 bases between. This CDR3 region has 14 residues. Germline values: CDR1 MNHEY, CDR2 SMNVEV (reference sequence). CDR3 nucleotide sequence: TGTGCCAGCAGTTTCGCGGGACAAGCTGCTGAAGCTTTCTTT. This sequence encodes CASSFAGQAAEAFF.

The rearrangement links TRBV29-1 to TRBJ2-2; D might be TRBD2 (7 bases). The length of the CDR3 is 13 residues. Trimming took off 4 bases at V and 7 bases at J, with 13 bases between the two ends. Germline assignment: CDR1 SQVTM and CDR2 ANQGSEA. The CDR3, as DNA: TGCAGCGTTGTAGAGGGGGGGGGCGGGGAGCTGTTTTTT. Translation gives CSVVEGGGGELFF.

Remarks on this clonotype: The junction shows a germline mismatch at one end, possibly a read error. DNA for the CDR3: TGCAGTGCAAGAGGGGGGAGGGGTCAGGGGGAGCTGTTTTTT. This translates into CSARGGRGQGELFF. The chain links TRBV20-1 to TRBJ2-2; perhaps TRBD2 as D (7 bases). The V gene's germline CDR1 is DFQATT and CDR2 SNEGSKA (reference sequence). CDR3 length equals 14 residues.

The V gene is TRBV28, the J gene TRBJ2-1; D gene unclear. The CDR3 totals 13 residues. From germline, CDR1 is MDHEN and CDR2 SYDVKM. Trimming pared 2 bases from V and 14 bases from J, leaving 16 bases between. The CDR3 region is CASSLSAVPLEFF. CDR3 DNA sequence: TGTGCCAGCAGTTTAAGTGCAGTCCCTTTAGAGTTCTTC.

This clonotype was detected ten times or more. The chain has TRBV30 and TRBJ2-7; D uncertain. Germline CDR1 and CDR2: GTSNPN and SVGIG (reference sequence). The CDR3 has 14 residues. V was trimmed by 0 bases and J by 3 bases, leaving 12 bases between them. CDR3 sequence reads: CAWSVKRRVYEQYF. CDR3 sequence (DNA): TGTGCCTGGAGTGTTAAGAGAAGGGTCTACGAGCAGTACTTC. Supplemented by reference TRBV30 and TRBJ2-7, the full variable domain reads SQTIHQWPATLVQPVGSPLSLECTVEGTSNPNLYWYRQAAGRGLQLLFYSVGIGQISSEVPQNLSASRPQDRQFILSSKKLLLSDSGFYLCAWSVKRRVYEQYFGPGTRLTVT.

This clonotype was seen a handful of times. V is TRBV19 and J is TRBJ2-1, with 11 bases aligning to TRBD2. CDR1 is LNHDA, CDR2 SQIVND, per germline (reference sequence). The CDR3 is 15 amino acids. With 9 bases clipped from V and 6 bases from J, the junction kept 10 bases outside the gene matches. DNA for the CDR3: TGTGCCAGCAAAGAACTAGCGGGAGCATTCAATGAGCAGTTCTTC. Translation gives CASKELAGAFNEQFF. The full variable domain, rest sourced from reference TRBV19 and TRBJ2-1, is DGGITQSPKYLFRKEGQNVTLSCEQNLNHDAMYWYRQDPGQGLRLIYYSQIVNDFQKGDIAEGYSVSREKKESFPLTVTSAQKNPTAFYLCASKELAGAFNEQFFGPGTRLTVL.

Many counts were recorded for this clonotype. The J gene is TRBJ1-5, the V gene TRBV24-1; D uncertain. This CDR3 contains 13 residues. The V gene's germline CDR1 is KGHDR and CDR2 SFDVKD. Deletions cut 4 bases from V and 4 bases from J, with 7 bases between. The DNA of the CDR3 is TGTGCCACCAGTGAGGGAGGGAATCAGCCCCAGCATTTT. Translating it yields CATSEGGNQPQHF.

The sample holds a few counts of this clonotype. The chain links TRBV19 to TRBJ2-6, with 10 bases lining up with TRBD1. The CDR3 loop spans 17 amino acids. Unmatched junction bases numbered 5, after V lost 5 bases and J lost 1 base. Germline V gene data show CDR1 as LNHDA and CDR2 as SQIVND (reference sequence). The CDR3 protein is CASSSDRGLSGANVLTF. For the CDR3, the DNA is TGTGCCAGTAGTTCTGACAGGGGGCTTTCTGGGGCCAACGTCCTGACTTTC.